This TCR beta chain was identified during a study of human versus mouse CDR3 diversity and MHC coevolution (dated by TCRdb to 2016 to 2017). Turning to the overall study: According to reports, the immunoSEQ assay detects one in 200,000 T cells and minimizes multiplex PCR amplification bias. Across the mouse and human samples, each sample yielded between 0.6 x 10^7 and 1.6 x 10^7 valid reads. As a reference point for TCR selection on multiple MHC II alleles, the study used human naive CD4 T cell repertoires and compared them against human-TCR-locus transgenic mice that have a single MHC II. Three healthy volunteer blood donors were included in the human cohort, with one aged 30 to 39, one aged 40 to 49 and one aged 60 to 70 at collection.

Points the paper makes about the study in general: On average, humans had more CDR3 deletions and insertions than mice, indicating greater exonuclease and TdT activity. The largest TCR beta repertoire according to iCHAO1 estimates belonged to humans, at about 1.6 million clonotypes, a result attributed likely to selection by multiple MHC II molecules. Among all compared groups, two of the three human donors had the lowest clonal inequality scores. Because human T cells were selected on several MHC II alleles, repertoire diversity was not considered directly comparable between humans and mice.

Relative to germline, V is missing 0 bases and J is missing 4 bases, with 5 bases of the junction outside any gene match. In the germline V gene, CDR1 corresponds to SGHRS and CDR2 to YFSETQ. From the cysteine through the phenylalanine, the CDR3 covers 15 amino acids. The sequence is cut down to CDR3 DNA, 45 bases in frame from base 1. Fluorescence-activated cell sorting was used to isolate naive CD4 T cells, defined as CD45RO-negative and CD62L-positive, from PBMCs. About 50 ml of fresh peripheral blood was drawn per donor, and PBMCs were isolated by Ficoll density centrifugation. Cell sorting was carried out on a FACSAria III instrument, and a purity above 90% was achieved for all samples. About this clone: This receptor's antigen is unknown. Per-base quality was not reported, and no clone a single base away is much larger than it.

The QIAGEN blood and tissue kit was used to extract genomic DNA from the sorted cells, and that DNA was then quantified on a NanoDrop 1000. Using multiplex PCR of genomic DNA, the immunoSEQ platform deep sequenced and quantified the TCR alpha and beta chains. On the study's bioinformatics: IMGT gene and region definitions were used for annotation of the TCR sequences. Out-of-frame rearrangements served as a stand-in for the preselection repertoire and were compared with in-frame clonotypes. To estimate repertoire size, the study used the iCHAO1 estimator that comes with the immunoSEQ platform. A Gini index, which is based on the Lorenz curve, was applied to in-frame amino acid clonotypes to measure clonal inequality. The intersect function of the R package tcR was used to count shared clonotypes, and the Jaccard index was used to score similarity. Frequencies of V, J and V-J usage were subjected to principal component analysis with the R prcomp function, without normalization. TCRdb's version of the immuneACCESS table is confined to in-frame rearrangements and falls short of the full clone set. An unresolved V gene accounts for under half of the shortfall where checked; the remainder is of unknown origin. That table furnishes V, J and clone size, whereas the DNA furnished D and trimming. Present in this sample are around 77,000 clones, around 90% of which were seen just once. The ten largest clones take up around 0.15% of the sample.

This chain joins TRBV5-1 to TRBJ2-7; the central 9 bases match TRBD1. Sequenced: naive CD4+ T cells from blood. Reading the label with the study, this specimen's cell subset or site is: CD45RO-negative CD62L-positive naive CD4 T cells. The sequence was collected from a person aged 25 to 75 in good health. Here is the DNA: TGCGCCAGCAGCTTGGGGGGACAGGGTGGGTACGAGCAGTACTTC. It translates to CASSLGGQGGYEQYF.